The rows below give T cell receptor beta chains drawn from one sample of a study of T cell responses to AZD1222 COVID-19 vaccine. Method: immunoSEQ multiplex PCR; TCRdb's copy keeps in-frame clones and lacks some. Here the sample spans about 94,000 clones, roughly 90% being singletons. Source: peripheral blood, taken on day 0 of AZD1222 vaccination. All receptors come from an adult in good health. CDR3s include the opening cysteine and the closing phenylalanine or tryptophan. The order of the fields is J gene, V gene, D gene, clone size, CDR3 DNA, CDR3 protein. A D gene is named only where the DNA matches it firmly. Size values are once, few and many counts, or a class for expanded clones, and some rows have none.

>TRBJ1-3|TRBV19|NA|few
TGTGCCAGTAGTGTCGGCCCCGGGTACACCATATATTTT
CASSVGPGYTIYF
>TRBJ2-2|TRBV27|NA|NA
TGTGCCAGCAGTTTATCTGGCAGGGCCGCCGGGGAGCTGTTTTTT
CASSLSGRAAGELFF
>TRBJ1-2|TRBV6-5|TRBD1|NA
TGTGCCAGCAGGGGACAGGGACCCTATGGCTACACCTTC
CASRGQGPYGYTF
>TRBJ1-5|TRBV5-8|NA|NA
TGTGCCAGCAGCCCCCGCAATCAGCCCCAGCATTTT
CASSPRNQPQHF
>TRBJ2-1|TRBV7-2|NA|once
TGTGCCAGCAGTCTTTGGGGGGGGCCCCTTGGGAATGAGCAGTTCTTC
CASSLWGGPLGNEQFF
>TRBJ1-4|TRBV5-1|NA|NA
TGCGCCAGCAGCTTGTATGGGACGCGGCTATCTAATGAAAAACTGTTTTTT
CASSLYGTRLSNEKLFF
>TRBJ1-6|TRBV3-1/TRBV3-2|NA|NA
TGTGCCAGCAGCCAAGAAAGCAGGGGTGGGTCACCCCTCCACTTT
CASSQESRGGSPLHF
>TRBJ2-2|TRBV29-1|TRBD2|NA
TGCAGCGTCCCTAGGGGAGCGGGGTTGAACACCGGGGAGCTGTTTTTT
CSVPRGAGLNTGELFF
>TRBJ1-2|TRBV30|NA|NA
TGTGCCTGGAGTGTACTGGGGCGAGGGGAGGGCTACACCTTC
CAWSVLGRGEGYTF
>TRBJ2-5|TRBV18|NA|NA
TGTGCCAGCTCACCGGCTAGACAAGAGACCCAGTACTTC
CASSPARQETQYF
>TRBJ1-4|TRBV28|NA|NA
TGTGCCAGCAGTTCCAGACAGACCACTAATGAAAAACTGTTTTTT
CASSSRQTTNEKLFF
>TRBJ1-2|TRBV5-1|NA|NA
TGCGCCAGCAGCTTGGAGAACCGGGACAACTATGGCTACACCTTC
CASSLENRDNYGYTF
>TRBJ2-5|TRBV3-1/TRBV3-2|TRBD2|NA
TGTGCCAGCAGCCGCGGGGGGGCGAGGGAGACCCAGTACTTC
CASSRGGARETQYF
>TRBJ1-5|TRBV19|TRBD1|NA
TGTGCCAGTAGTCCAGGGGGCGGCAATCAGCCCCAGCATTTT
CASSPGGGNQPQHF
>TRBJ1-2|TRBV5-4|NA|NA
TGTGCCAGCAGCTTGGCCAACAGGGACTATGGCTACACCTTC
CASSLANRDYGYTF
>TRBJ2-7|TRBV4-1|TRBD1|NA
TGCGCCAGCAGTCGAGTCGGGACAGGGGCCTCCTACGAGCAGTACTTC
CASSRVGTGASYEQYF
>TRBJ1-6|TRBV19|NA|NA
TGTGCCAGTAGTACGAGGGCGGGCCATAATTCACCCCTCCACTTT
CASSTRAGHNSPLHF
>TRBJ1-4|TRBV6-2/TRBV6-3|TRBD1|NA
TGTGCCAGCAGCCCAGGACAGGGGGCTCGGGCTAATGAAAAACTGTTTTTT
CASSPGQGARANEKLFF
>TRBJ2-1|TRBV10-3|NA|NA
TGTGCCGCCCGACTAGATCAGAACAATGAGCAGTTCTTC
CAARLDQNNEQFF
>TRBJ2-1|TRBV5-4|NA|NA
TGTGCCAGCAGCTGGGGGGGGCTTCTCGATGAGCAGTTCTTC
CASSWGGLLDEQFF
>TRBJ1-6|TRBV7-8|NA|NA
TGTGCCAGCAGCTTAGTGCTGACAGGCTTTAATTCACCCCTCCACTTT
CASSLVLTGFNSPLHF
>TRBJ1-4|TRBV7-8|TRBD1|NA
TGTGCCAGCAGCTTAGCGGGGACAGGGGGCCCTAATGAAAAACTGTTTTTT
CASSLAGTGGPNEKLFF
>TRBJ1-5|TRBV30|NA|NA
TGTGCCTGGAGTGTACGCGGTGGGAGGGGTAGCAATCAGCCCCAGCATTTT
CAWSVRGGRGSNQPQHF
>TRBJ1-2|TRBV9|NA|once
TGTGCCAGCAGCGTTACTACGGGTGGCTACACCTTC
CASSVTTGGYTF
>TRBJ1-3|TRBV15|TRBD1|NA
TGTGCCACCAGCACGTCCGGGACAGTGAGCTCTGGAAACACCATATATTTT
CATSTSGTVSSGNTIYF
>TRBJ2-5|TRBV4-3|NA|NA
TGCGCCAGCAGCCAAGGGACCACCCCTGTAGAGACCCAGTACTTC
CASSQGTTPVETQYF
>TRBJ2-7|TRBV12-5|NA|NA
TGTGCTAGTGGTCCCGACTCCTACGAGCAGTACTTC
CASGPDSYEQYF
>TRBJ2-1|TRBV5-1|NA|NA
TGCGCCAGCAGCTTAGATGCGGAGACCTACAATGAGCAGTTCTTC
CASSLDAETYNEQFF
>TRBJ2-7|TRBV5-1|NA|few
TGCGCCAGCAGCTTGGCCGGAGGACGTTCCTACGAGCAGTACTTC
CASSLAGGRSYEQYF
>TRBJ1-2|TRBV28|NA|few
TGTGCCAGCAGCCTCGGGACGGACTATGGCTACACCTTC
CASSLGTDYGYTF
>TRBJ1-6|TRBV7-9|TRBD1|NA
TGTGCCAGCAGCTTTCGGACAGGGGTTTATTCACCCCTCCACTTT
CASSFRTGVYSPLHF
>TRBJ2-2|TRBV9|NA|NA
TGTGCCAGCAGCGTAGAGCCTATGCGGGCGACAAACACCGGGGAGCTGTTTTTT
CASSVEPMRATNTGELFF
>TRBJ1-2|TRBV4-2|NA|NA
TGTGCCAGCAGCCAAGATTACCAGGGGTATATTGATGGCTACACCTTC
CASSQDYQGYIDGYTF
>TRBJ1-1|TRBV21-1|NA|few
TGTGCCAGCAGCAATGATAGGGGAACCGCCGAAGCTTTCTTT
CASSNDRGTAEAFF
>TRBJ1-1|TRBV2|NA|NA
TGTGCCGGCAATGTTGAGGGCCGGAACACTGAAGCTTTCTTT
CAGNVEGRNTEAFF
>TRBJ2-5|TRBV5-6|TRBD2|NA
TGTGCCAGCAGCTTCCTAGCGGGTAAAGAGACCCAGTACTTC
CASSFLAGKETQYF
>TRBJ1-1|TRBV7-2|NA|NA
TGTGCCAGCAGCCTCGGGGGTGGTAGAAACACTGAAGCTTTCTTT
CASSLGGGRNTEAFF
>TRBJ2-2|TRBV30|TRBD2|NA
TGTGCCTGGAGTCTGGGACTAGCGGGGCCTGTAACCGGGGAGCTGTTTTTT
CAWSLGLAGPVTGELFF
>TRBJ2-2|TRBV19|NA|NA
TGTGCCAGTAGTAGACCCGGGACCGGACGGAACACCGGGGAGCTGTTTTTT
CASSRPGTGRNTGELFF
>TRBJ2-7|TRBV6-2/TRBV6-3|NA|NA
TGTGCCAGCAGTTACTCTTGGCAGGCCGCCTACGAGCAGTACTTC
CASSYSWQAAYEQYF
>TRBJ2-1|TRBV18|TRBD2|few
TGTGCCAGCTCACCACCCCAAGCGGGGGGGCCCGGGGAGCAGTTCTTC
CASSPPQAGGPGEQFF
>TRBJ2-5|TRBV19|TRBD1|NA
TGTGCCAGTAGTATCACAGGGGTCGGGGAGACCCAGTACTTC
CASSITGVGETQYF